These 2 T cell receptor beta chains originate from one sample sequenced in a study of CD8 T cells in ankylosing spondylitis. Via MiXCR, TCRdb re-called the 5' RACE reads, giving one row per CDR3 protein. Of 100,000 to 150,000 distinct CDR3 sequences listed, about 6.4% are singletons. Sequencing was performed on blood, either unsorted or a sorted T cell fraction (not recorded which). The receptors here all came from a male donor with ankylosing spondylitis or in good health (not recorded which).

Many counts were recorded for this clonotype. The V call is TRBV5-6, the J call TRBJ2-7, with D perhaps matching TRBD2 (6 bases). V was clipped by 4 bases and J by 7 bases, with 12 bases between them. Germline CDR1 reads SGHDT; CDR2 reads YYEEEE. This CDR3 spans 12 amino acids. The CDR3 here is CASSHGGMEQYF. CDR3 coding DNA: TGTGCCAGCAGCCACGGCGGGATGGAGCAGTACTTC.

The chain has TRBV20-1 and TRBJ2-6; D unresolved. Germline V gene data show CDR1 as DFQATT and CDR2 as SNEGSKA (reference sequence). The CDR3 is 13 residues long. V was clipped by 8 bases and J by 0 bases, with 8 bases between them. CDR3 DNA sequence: TGCAGTCCAATTCCCTCTGGGGCCAACGTCCTGACTTTC. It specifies CSPIPSGANVLTF.